A selection of T cell receptor beta chains follows, all from one sample in a study of cytomegalovirus exposure and HLA in healthy donors. The data were produced by immunoSEQ multiplex PCR, yet TCRdb's version contains in-frame clones alone and is incomplete. The sample shows about 140,000 clones, around 80% of them seen only once. Sample: PBMCs. The receptors shown here come from a woman in her 40s in good health and CMV-seropositive. Each CDR3 is given with its conserved first and last residue. The order of the fields is J gene, D gene, V gene, clone size, CDR3 DNA, CDR3 protein. D genes are given only for firm matches. Clone size is given for some rows only: seen once, a few or many times, or a class if the clone is expanded.

>TRBJ2-7|.|TRBV5-3|few
TGTGCCAGAAGCTCGAACAGGCTTCGGGAGCAGTACTTC
CARSSNRLREQYF
>TRBJ1-5|.|TRBV5-3|.
TGTGCCAGAAGCTTGAGACGGGGGGGTCAGCCCCAGCATTTT
CARSLRRGGQPQHF
>TRBJ2-2|TRBD2|TRBV9|few
TGTGCCAGCAGCGTAGGATGGGGCGGGAGGGCCTTCACCGGGGAGCTGTTTTTT
CASSVGWGGRAFTGELFF
>TRBJ2-7|.|TRBV27|.
TGTGCCAGCAGTCGACAGCCAGACTCGTACGAGCAGTACTTC
CASSRQPDSYEQYF
>TRBJ1-2|TRBD1|TRBV28|.
TGTGCCAGCAGGTCGACAGGGAGAAACTATGGCTACACCTTC
CASRSTGRNYGYTF
>TRBJ2-1|TRBD2|TRBV14|.
TGTGCCAGCAGCTTAGGCGGGACTAGCTTAAATGAGCAGTTCTTC
CASSLGGTSLNEQFF
>TRBJ2-2|TRBD2|TRBV4-3|.
TGCGCCAGCAGCCAAGCGAGCAGCGGGGGAACCCCCGGGGGGGAGCTGTTTTTT
CASSQASSGGTPGGELFF
>TRBJ2-7|TRBD1|TRBV5-1|few
TGCGCCAGCAGCTCCGGGACAGGGCTTTACGAGCAGTACTTC
CASSSGTGLYEQYF
>TRBJ1-1|.|TRBV2|.
TGTGCCACGTGGGGGGGTGTTGGCACTGAAGCTTTCTTT
CATWGGVGTEAFF
>TRBJ1-3|.|TRBV30|.
TGTGCCTGGACCCCCCGGGACACCATATATTTT
CAWTPRDTIYF
>TRBJ2-7|TRBD2|TRBV6-4|.
TGTGCCAGCAGTGACAGGACTAGCGGGAGGTTAATCTCCTACGAGCAGTACTTC
CASSDRTSGRLISYEQYF
>TRBJ2-1|TRBD1|TRBV6-6|few
TGTGCCAGCAGTTCCTTCGGACAGGGGAATGAGCAGTTCTTC
CASSSFGQGNEQFF
>TRBJ2-3|.|TRBV2|.
TGTGCCAGCAGGTGGGAGACTAGCACAGATACGCAGTATTTT
CASRWETSTDTQYF
>TRBJ2-1|.|TRBV19|once
TGTGCCAGTAAGGACTTGCGGCCGATCTACAATGAGCAGTTCTTC
CASKDLRPIYNEQFF
>TRBJ2-2|.|TRBV5-1|.
TGCGCCAGCAGCTTGATCGGGTTGGTAGGTGCCGGGGAGCTGTTTTTT
CASSLIGLVGAGELFF
>TRBJ1-6|TRBD1|TRBV5-5|.
TGTGCCAGCAGCTTCGGTCAGGGGGCGTTCGGGAACCTCCACTTT
CASSFGQGAFGNLHF
>TRBJ2-2|TRBD2|TRBV27|.
TGTGCCAGCAGTTCGCGGACTAGCGGGAGCCCCGGGGAGCTGTTTTTT
CASSSRTSGSPGELFF
>TRBJ2-1|TRBD2|TRBV7-2|.
TGTGCCAGCAGCCGAGATGGCGGGGGGTCTTACAATGAGCAGTTCTTC
CASSRDGGGSYNEQFF
>TRBJ1-1|.|TRBV6-5|once
TGTGCCAGCAGCCTCGGCGGGGATCTGACTGAAGCTTTCTTT
CASSLGGDLTEAFF
>TRBJ2-1|TRBD2|TRBV9|.
TGTGCCAGCAGCGTAGCTAGCGGGAAACAAAATGAGCAGTTCTTC
CASSVASGKQNEQFF
>TRBJ2-3|TRBD2|TRBV11-2|.
TGTGCCAGCAGCTCGGGGAGGGGACTAGCGGGGGCTGATACGCAGTATTTT
CASSSGRGLAGADTQYF
>TRBJ2-7|.|TRBV29-1|.
TGCAGCGCGTATACTCCCTGGGGCAACGAGCAGTACTTC
CSAYTPWGNEQYF
>TRBJ2-7|.|TRBV28|.
TGTGCCAGCAGTTTTGGACACCCATCCAACGAGCAGTACTTC
CASSFGHPSNEQYF
>TRBJ1-1|.|TRBV12-5|.
TGTGCTAGTGGTTTGGGTGGGAGCACTGAAGCTTTCTTT
CASGLGGSTEAFF
>TRBJ1-3|.|TRBV7-9|.
TGTGCCAGCAGCTTAAAGACCGGACACACCTTCTCTGGAAACACCATATATTTT
CASSLKTGHTFSGNTIYF
>TRBJ1-4|TRBD1|TRBV25-1|.
TGTGCCAGCAGTGAAACAGGGGATACTAATGAAAAACTGTTTTTT
CASSETGDTNEKLFF
>TRBJ2-1|.|TRBV27|.
TGTGCCAGCACGGCTAGGGGCTGGGATGAGCAGTTCTTC
CASTARGWDEQFF
>TRBJ2-2|.|TRBV6-6|.
TGTGCCAGCAGTTATACGAACACCGGGGAGCTGTTTTTT
CASSYTNTGELFF
>TRBJ1-5|.|TRBV28|.
TGTGCCAGCATGTCTGGGGGCCAAAGGTCCAGTCAGCCCCAGCATTTT
CASMSGGQRSSQPQHF
>TRBJ1-2|TRBD1|TRBV5-1|.
TGCGCCAGCAGCAAGAACAGGGGAGAGGACTATGGCTACACCTTC
CASSKNRGEDYGYTF
>TRBJ2-1|.|TRBV21-1|.
TGTGCCAGCGGGGGACAGATTGGGCACAATGAGCAGTTCTTC
CASGGQIGHNEQFF
>TRBJ2-5|.|TRBV7-9|.
TGTGCCAGCAGCCCAGGGGCGGGGACCCAGTACTTC
CASSPGAGTQYF
>TRBJ2-2|.|TRBV9|few
TGTGCCAGCAGCGTACTAGGGAACACCGGGGAGCTGTTTTTT
CASSVLGNTGELFF
>TRBJ1-2|.|TRBV11-2|.
TGTGCCAGCAGCTTAGATCCGTCAGGGATCTATGGCTACACCTTC
CASSLDPSGIYGYTF
>TRBJ2-3|TRBD1|TRBV9|few
TGTGCCAGCAGTGTTAGACAGGGGGCGCTTGCAGATACGCAGTATTTT
CASSVRQGALADTQYF
>TRBJ2-3|.|TRBV28|.
TGTGCCACCCAAGACGGCGATGGAGCAGATACGCAGTATTTT
CATQDGDGADTQYF
>TRBJ2-1|TRBD2|TRBV7-3|.
TGTGCCAGCAGCTCTACTAGCGGGAGGGCCTACAATGAGCAGTTCTTC
CASSSTSGRAYNEQFF